A single sample gave rise to the 30 T cell receptor beta chains below, sequenced in a study of human CD8 memory T cell subsets. A UMI-labeled 5' RACE approach was the method that produced the TCR beta libraries. TCRdb processed the 5' RACE reads again and assigns one entry to each CDR3 protein, with no DNA. The sample table includes about 4,000 distinct CDR3 sequences. The sample comprised CD8+ T cells from PBMCs. All receptors come from a human donor in good health.

The V gene is TRBV12-3 or TRBV12-4, the J gene TRBJ1-2. This CDR3 is built from 16 residues. CDR3 in amino acids: CASSLGRDTANYGYTF.

This chain's CDR3 is CASSPPGQGFNQPQHF. The rearrangement uses TRBV18 and TRBJ1-5; TCRdb designates TRBD1, a call that cannot be tested without DNA. The CDR3 spans 16 residues. The germline gives CDR1 KGHSH, CDR2 LQKENI.

This chain links TRBV19 with TRBJ2-1; TCRdb indicates TRBD1, and absent DNA this call remains unverified. The CDR3 has 14 amino acids. Germline V gives CDR1 LNHDA, CDR2 SQIVND (reference sequence). CDR3 amino acids: CASSIGRDYNEQFF.

V usage is TRBV11-2 and J usage is TRBJ2-2. The germline gives CDR1 SGHAT, CDR2 FQNNGV. CDR3 length: 16 amino acids. CDR3 in amino acids: CASSRRGLENTGELFF.

This clonotype is deemed medium-sized by its frequency. J is TRBJ2-7 and V is TRBV20-1; TCRdb proposes TRBD1, but this gene call is untestable without DNA. The CDR3 runs to 14 residues. Germline V lookup: CDR1 DFQATT, CDR2 SNEGSKA (reference sequence). The CDR3 is CSARGGQITYEQYF.

This chain joins TRBV20-1 and TRBJ2-7. The CDR3 runs 14 residues. CDR1 and CDR2 from the germline V gene are DFQATT and SNEGSKA (reference sequence). The chain's CDR3 is CSAREPFTSYEQYF.

The chain joins TRBV7-2 to TRBJ2-3; as DNA is missing, the TRBD2 call by TCRdb cannot be tested. The CDR3 is 14 residues long. Germline V lookup: CDR1 SGHTA, CDR2 FQGNSA. The CDR3 region is CASSRMDPQDTQYF.

The genes are TRBV20-1 and TRBJ2-1; the TCRdb D gene call, TRBD2, has no DNA to confirm it. Per the germline V gene, CDR1 is DFQATT and CDR2 is SNEGSKA (reference sequence). This CDR3 region has 14 residues. The CDR3 reads CSASCGGPFNEQFF.

Considering frequency, this clonotype is medium-sized. The rearrangement links TRBV12-3 or TRBV12-4 to TRBJ2-3; TCRdb gives TRBD1 as the D gene, but with no DNA this cannot be confirmed. There are 17 residues in the CDR3. The CDR3 loop reads CASSPEGAGGGTDTQYF.

The CDR3 is CASSPTRQGKGYGYTF. The chain uses TRBV11-2 and TRBJ1-2; TCRdb's D call of TRBD1 is untestable without DNA. The germline CDR1 and CDR2 sequences are SGHAT and FQNNGV. CDR3 length equals 16 residues. The entire variable domain, with the rest obtained from reference TRBV11-2 and TRBJ1-2, is as follows: EAGVAQSPRYKIIEKRQSVAFWCNPISGHATLYWYQQILGQGPKLLIQFQNNGVVDDSQLPKDRFSAERLKGVDSTLKIQPAKLEDSAVYLCASSPTRQGKGYGYTFGSGTRLTVV.

The V and J genes are TRBV27 and TRBJ1-5; the D call of TRBD1 rests on TCRdb alone, since no DNA is present to check it. CDR1 is MNHEY and CDR2 is SMNVEV in the germline V gene (reference sequence). The CDR3 is 15 residues long. The CDR3 reads CASRATGARSQPQHF.

This rearrangement joins TRBV29-1 to TRBJ2-1; without DNA, the TCRdb call of TRBD1 cannot be checked. Per germline, CDR1 SQVTM and CDR2 ANQGSEA. The CDR3 is made up of 14 amino acids. CDR3 sequence: CSAPVKGIYNEQFF.

The chain recombines TRBV11-2 with TRBJ1-2. The CDR3 consists of 14 residues. Per the germline V gene, CDR1 is SGHAT and CDR2 is FQNNGV. This chain's CDR3 is CASSLDLTAYGYTF.

This chain joins TRBV7-9 and TRBJ1-2. The CDR3 loop spans 15 amino acids. CDR1 and CDR2 from the germline V gene are SEHNR and FQNEAQ (reference sequence). The CDR3 loop reads CASSFADTKNYGYTF. The variable domain in full, completed from reference TRBV7-9 and TRBJ1-2, reads DTGVSQNPRHKITKRGQNVTFRCDPISEHNRLYWYRQTLGQGPEFLTYFQNEAQLEKSRLLSDRFSAERPKGSFSTLEIQRTEQGDSAMYLCASSFADTKNYGYTFGSGTRLTVV.

This clonotype is called medium-sized based on its frequency. The chain joins TRBV5-1 to TRBJ1-2; TCRdb gives TRBD1 as the D gene, but with no DNA this cannot be confirmed. Germline V gene lookup returns CDR1 SGHRS and CDR2 YFSETQ. The CDR3 loop spans 15 amino acids. The CDR3 reads CASSSTGGRSYGYTF.

The J gene is TRBJ2-7, the V gene TRBV7-8; lacking DNA, the TRBD1 call made by TCRdb goes unchecked. Germline CDR1 is SGHVS and CDR2 is FQNEAQ. The CDR3 consists of 15 residues. The CDR3: CASSLAQGPSYEQYF.

The gene calls are TRBV4-3 and TRBJ2-1; TCRdb's D call, TRBD2, is unchecked because there is no DNA. This CDR3 has 15 amino acids. Germline CDR1 is LGHNA and CDR2 is YSLEER. The CDR3 loop is CASSHLAGGPNEQFF.

The rearrangement links TRBV7-9 to TRBJ2-7. The CDR3 is made up of 17 amino acids. Germline CDR1 reads SEHNR; CDR2 reads FQNEAQ (reference sequence). The CDR3 loop reads CASSPIFPLEEFYEQYF. Supplemented by reference TRBV7-9 and TRBJ2-7, the full variable domain reads DTGVSQNPRHKITKRGQNVTFRCDPISEHNRLYWYRQTLGQGPEFLTYFQNEAQLEKSRLLSDRFSAERPKGSFSTLEIQRTEQGDSAMYLCASSPIFPLEEFYEQYFGPGTRLTVT.

This clonotype is medium-sized (0.01 to 0.1%) by frequency. J is TRBJ1-2 and V is TRBV5-5; the TCRdb D gene call, TRBD1, has no DNA to confirm it. Germline-derived CDR1 and CDR2 are SGHKS and YYEKEE (reference sequence). The CDR3 length is 14 residues. The CDR3 loop is CASAPRGQKYSYTF.

By frequency, this clonotype registers medium-sized. The V and J genes are TRBV2 and TRBJ2-1; TCRdb reports TRBD1, a call that lacks DNA to check it against. Per the germline V gene, CDR1 is SNHLY and CDR2 is FYNNEI. The CDR3 has 13 amino acids. This chain's CDR3 is CASRERGGDEQFF. Using reference TRBV2 and TRBJ2-1 for the parts outside the CDR3, the full variable domain is EPEVTQTPSHQVTQMGQEVILRCVPISNHLYFYWYRQILGQKVEFLVSFYNNEISEKSEIFDDQFSVERPDGSNFTLKIRSTKLEDSAMYFCASRERGGDEQFFGPGTRLTVL.

The chain joins TRBV20-1 to TRBJ2-1; there is no DNA to check the TCRdb D call of TRBD1. The CDR3 is 13 amino acids. CDR1 is DFQATT, CDR2 SNEGSKA, per germline (reference sequence). CDR3 loop: CSAPRGQINEQFF.

Frequency places this clonotype as medium-sized. The chain is built from TRBV11-3 and TRBJ2-5; checking the TCRdb D call of TRBD2 is not possible without DNA. Germline lookup yields CDR1 SGHNT and CDR2 YENEEA. The CDR3 runs to 13 residues. The CDR3 is CASSLRLGETQYF.

Considering frequency, this clonotype is medium-sized. V gene TRBV6-5 combines with J gene TRBJ2-7; the D call of TRBD1 rests on TCRdb alone, since no DNA is present to check it. Germline-derived CDR1 and CDR2 are MNHEY and SVGAGI. The CDR3 contains 15 residues. The CDR3 loop reads CASSGMWGSGYEQYF.

This clonotype counts as medium-sized by frequency. CDR3 loop: CSASGTEDHQPQHF. The chain employs TRBV20-1 and TRBJ1-5; TCRdb proposes TRBD1, but this gene call is untestable without DNA. In germline, CDR1 is DFQATT, CDR2 SNEGSKA (reference sequence). The CDR3 consists of 14 residues.

The gene calls are TRBV20-1 and TRBJ2-7; there is no DNA to check the TCRdb D call of TRBD1. This CDR3 has 15 amino acids. The germline CDR1 and CDR2 sequences are DFQATT and SNEGSKA (reference sequence). CDR3 in amino acids: CSARDAGQGTYEQYF.

This clonotype is identified as large from frequency. The V and J genes are TRBV7-8 and TRBJ2-3. CDR1 SGHVS and CDR2 FQNEAQ come from the germline V gene. The CDR3 totals 15 residues. CDR3 sequence: CASSPDGLAADTQYF.

The gene calls are TRBV3-1 and TRBJ1-1; TCRdb's D call of TRBD1 is untestable without DNA. The CDR3 sequence is 21 residues long. Germline-derived CDR1 and CDR2 are LGHDT and YNNKEL (reference sequence). This CDR3 reads CASSPPHFQAGKRGENTEAFF.

This chain links TRBV27 with TRBJ2-3; TCRdb's D gene call, TRBD1, goes unchecked for lack of DNA. The CDR3 contains 19 residues. In germline, CDR1 is MNHEY, CDR2 SMNVEV (reference sequence). The CDR3 loop is CASTSWDAVGVEYTDTQYF.

The chain recombines TRBV4-3 with TRBJ2-7; TCRdb lists TRBD1, though no DNA is available to test this call. Germline lookup yields CDR1 LGHNA and CDR2 YSLEER. This CDR3 has 16 amino acids. The CDR3 spells CASSQDSGTGGHEQYF.

This clonotype is called medium-sized (0.01 to 0.1%) based on its frequency. The chain recombines TRBV6-2 or TRBV6-3 with TRBJ2-1. This CDR3 has 14 amino acids. The V gene's germline CDR1 is MNHEY and CDR2 SVGEGT. The CDR3 region is CASSYSGDSNEQFF.